This TCR beta chain was observed in a study of chemoradiotherapy in HPV16-positive cancers. Study-level background: A couple of HPV16-positive patients' cells yielded candidate HPV-specific clones and common motifs.

This CDR3 spans 15 amino acids. The germline V gene encodes CDR1 SGHRS and CDR2 YFSETQ. Trimming took 3 bases from V and 4 from J; bases not matched to a gene: 6. The repertoire was sequenced with immunoSEQ multiplex PCR; TCRdb's copy has only in-frame clones and lacks some. The sample has fewer than 15,000 clones; 88% are singletons. The study's findings and limits: Only two HPV16-positive patients supplied the functional HPV-specificity definition. For HPV16-positive patients, expanding HPV-responsive T cells associated with longer recurrence-free survival. Candidate HPV-specific clones and E7-related TCR motifs grew in tumor during treatment.

As concerns this clone: The target antigen is unknown.

The chain joins TRBV5-1 to TRBJ1-4, with 7 bases aligning to TRBD1. The sample was blood, taken from a patient who underwent chemoradiotherapy. This clonotype was obtained from a human donor with HPV-associated anogenital cancer. CDR3 region: CASSSTQGFNEKLFF. The CDR3 DNA follows: TGCGCCAGCAGCTCAACACAGGGGTTTAATGAAAAACTGTTTTTT.